This T cell receptor (beta chain) derives from a study of blood T cell repertoires in COVID-19. TCRdb's table, derived via immunoSEQ multiplex PCR, lists solely in-frame clones and lacks some. This table holds over 65,000 clones, 75% to 90% found once. The CDR3 has 15 residues. Trimming cost V 3 bases and J 4 bases, with 15 bases left between them. Per the germline V gene, CDR1 is MDHEN and CDR2 is SYDVKM. Sequencing used peripheral blood. The V and J genes are TRBV28 and TRBJ1-2; tentatively, D is TRBD1 (5 bases). This clonotype was obtained from a woman in her thirties or forties with active or convalescent COVID-19. CDR3 residues: CASSLEGSVGYGYTF. CDR3 DNA: TGTGCCAGCAGTTTGGAGGGGTCTGTTGGCTATGGCTACACCTTC.